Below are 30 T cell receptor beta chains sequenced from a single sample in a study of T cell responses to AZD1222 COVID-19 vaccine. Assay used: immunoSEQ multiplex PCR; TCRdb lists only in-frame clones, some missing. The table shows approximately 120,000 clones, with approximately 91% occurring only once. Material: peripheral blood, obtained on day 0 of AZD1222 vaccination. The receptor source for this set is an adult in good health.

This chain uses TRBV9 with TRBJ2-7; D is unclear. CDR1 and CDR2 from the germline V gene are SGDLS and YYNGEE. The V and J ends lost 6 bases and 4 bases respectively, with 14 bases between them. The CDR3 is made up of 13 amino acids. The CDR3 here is CASMPPDGYEQYF. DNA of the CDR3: TGTGCCAGCATGCCCCCGGATGGGTACGAGCAGTACTTC.

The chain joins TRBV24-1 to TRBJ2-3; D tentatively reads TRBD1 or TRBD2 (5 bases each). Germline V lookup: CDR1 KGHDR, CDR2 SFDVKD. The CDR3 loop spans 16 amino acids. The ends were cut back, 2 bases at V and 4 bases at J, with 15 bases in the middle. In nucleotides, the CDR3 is TGTGCCACCAGTGATTCTCCCAGGGAGACGGCAGATACGCAGTATTTT. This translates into CATSDSPRETADTQYF.

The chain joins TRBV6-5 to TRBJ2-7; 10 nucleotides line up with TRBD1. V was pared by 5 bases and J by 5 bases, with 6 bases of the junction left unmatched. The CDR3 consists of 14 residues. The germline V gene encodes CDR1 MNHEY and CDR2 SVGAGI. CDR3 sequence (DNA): TGTGCCAGCAGTCCGCGGACAGGGGGAAACGAGCAGTACTTC. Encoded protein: CASSPRTGGNEQYF.

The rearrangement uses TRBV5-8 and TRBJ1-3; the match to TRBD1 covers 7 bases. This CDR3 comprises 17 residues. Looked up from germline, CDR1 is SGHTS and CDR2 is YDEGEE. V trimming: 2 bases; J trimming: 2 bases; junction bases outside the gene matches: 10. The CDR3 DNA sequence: TGTGCCAGCAGCTTACACAGGGGAAGCATCACTGGAAACACCATATATTTT. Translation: CASSLHRGSITGNTIYF.

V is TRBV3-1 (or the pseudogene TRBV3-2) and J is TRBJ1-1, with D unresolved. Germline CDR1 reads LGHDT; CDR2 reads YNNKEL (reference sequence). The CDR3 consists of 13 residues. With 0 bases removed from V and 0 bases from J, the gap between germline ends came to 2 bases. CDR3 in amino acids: CASSQELNTEAFF. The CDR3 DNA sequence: TGTGCCAGCAGCCAAGAGTTGAACACTGAAGCTTTCTTT.

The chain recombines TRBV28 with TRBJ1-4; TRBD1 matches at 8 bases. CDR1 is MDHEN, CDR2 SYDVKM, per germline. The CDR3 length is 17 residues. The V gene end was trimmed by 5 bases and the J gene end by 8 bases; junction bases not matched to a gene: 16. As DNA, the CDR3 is TGTGCCAGCAGTCCGCTGGGTCTTACAGGGGGAAGGGAAAAACTGTTTTTT. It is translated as CASSPLGLTGGREKLFF.

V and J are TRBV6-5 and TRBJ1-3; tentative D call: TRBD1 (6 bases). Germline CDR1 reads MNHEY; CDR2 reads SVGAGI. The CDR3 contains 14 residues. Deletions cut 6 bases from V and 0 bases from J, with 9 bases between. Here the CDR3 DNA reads TGTGCCAGCAGAAAGACAGGCTCTGGAAACACCATATATTTT. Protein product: CASRKTGSGNTIYF.

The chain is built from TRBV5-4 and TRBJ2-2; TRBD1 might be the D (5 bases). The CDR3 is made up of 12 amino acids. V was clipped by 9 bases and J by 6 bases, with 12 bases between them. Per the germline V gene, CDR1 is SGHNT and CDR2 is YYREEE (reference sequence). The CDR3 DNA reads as TGTGCCACCCAGGGCTATTCCGGGGAGCTGTTTTTT. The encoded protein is CATQGYSGELFF.

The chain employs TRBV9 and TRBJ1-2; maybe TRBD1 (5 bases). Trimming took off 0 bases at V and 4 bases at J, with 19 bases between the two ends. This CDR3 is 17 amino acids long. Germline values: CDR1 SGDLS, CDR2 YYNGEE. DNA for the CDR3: TGTGCCAGCAGCGTAGCTACGTCAGGGACGAACCCCTATGGCTACACCTTC. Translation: CASSVATSGTNPYGYTF.

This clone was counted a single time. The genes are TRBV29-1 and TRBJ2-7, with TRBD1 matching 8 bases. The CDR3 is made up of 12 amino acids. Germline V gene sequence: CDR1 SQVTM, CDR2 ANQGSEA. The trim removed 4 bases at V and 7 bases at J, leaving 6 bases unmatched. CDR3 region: CSVVAQGVEQYF. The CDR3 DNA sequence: TGCAGCGTTGTAGCACAGGGGGTGGAGCAGTACTTC.

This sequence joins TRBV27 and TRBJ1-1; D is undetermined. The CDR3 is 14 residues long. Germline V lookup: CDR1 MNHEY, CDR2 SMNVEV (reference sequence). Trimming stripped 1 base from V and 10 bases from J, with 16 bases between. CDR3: CASSLLDPTEGAFF. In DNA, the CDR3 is TGTGCCAGCAGTTTATTGGACCCTACAGAAGGAGCTTTCTTT.

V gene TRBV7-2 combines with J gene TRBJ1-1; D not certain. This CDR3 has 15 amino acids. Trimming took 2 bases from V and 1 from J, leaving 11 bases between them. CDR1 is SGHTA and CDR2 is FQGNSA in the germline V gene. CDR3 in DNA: TGTGCCAGCAGCTTAATCGGCCGTCCGAACACTGAAGCTTTCTTT. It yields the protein CASSLIGRPNTEAFF.

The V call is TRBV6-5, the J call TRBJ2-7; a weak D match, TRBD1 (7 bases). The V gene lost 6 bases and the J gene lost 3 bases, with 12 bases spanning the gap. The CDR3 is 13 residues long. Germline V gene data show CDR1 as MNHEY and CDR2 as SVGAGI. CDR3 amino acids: CASRFQGGYEQYF. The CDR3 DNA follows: TGTGCCAGCAGATTTCAGGGGGGCTACGAGCAGTACTTC.

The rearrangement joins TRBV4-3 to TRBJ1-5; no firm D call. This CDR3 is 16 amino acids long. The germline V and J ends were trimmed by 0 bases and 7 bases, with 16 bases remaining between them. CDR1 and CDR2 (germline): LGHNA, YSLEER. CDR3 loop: CASSQEAGRAWQPQHF. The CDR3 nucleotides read TGCGCCAGCAGCCAAGAGGCAGGCCGGGCGTGGCAGCCCCAGCATTTT.

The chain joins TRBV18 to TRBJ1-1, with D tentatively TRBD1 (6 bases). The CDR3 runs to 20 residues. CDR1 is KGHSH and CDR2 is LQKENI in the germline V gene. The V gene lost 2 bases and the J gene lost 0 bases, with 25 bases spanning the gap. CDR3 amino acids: CASSPSSFTEGVPVNTEAFF. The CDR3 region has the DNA TGTGCCAGCTCACCAAGTAGTTTTACTGAGGGGGTCCCAGTGAACACTGAAGCTTTCTTT.

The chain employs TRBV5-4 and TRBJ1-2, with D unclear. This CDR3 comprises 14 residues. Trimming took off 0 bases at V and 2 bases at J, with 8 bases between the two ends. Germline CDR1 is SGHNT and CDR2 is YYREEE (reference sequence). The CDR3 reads CASSLAGPNYGYTF. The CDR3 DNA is TGTGCCAGCAGCTTGGCAGGCCCCAACTATGGCTACACCTTC.

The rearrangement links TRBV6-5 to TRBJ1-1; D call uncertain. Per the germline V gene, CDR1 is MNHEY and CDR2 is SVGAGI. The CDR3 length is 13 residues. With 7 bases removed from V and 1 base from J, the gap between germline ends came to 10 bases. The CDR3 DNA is TGTGCCAGCATTTCTAGGAGGAACACTGAAGCTTTCTTT. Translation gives CASISRRNTEAFF.

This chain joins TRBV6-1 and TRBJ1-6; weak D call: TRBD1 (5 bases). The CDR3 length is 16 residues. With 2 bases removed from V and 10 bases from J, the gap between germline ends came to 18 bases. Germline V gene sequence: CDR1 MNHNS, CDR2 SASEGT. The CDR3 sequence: CASSEYRGPGPSPLHF. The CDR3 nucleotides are TGTGCCAGCAGTGAATATCGCGGGCCAGGGCCCTCACCCCTCCACTTT.

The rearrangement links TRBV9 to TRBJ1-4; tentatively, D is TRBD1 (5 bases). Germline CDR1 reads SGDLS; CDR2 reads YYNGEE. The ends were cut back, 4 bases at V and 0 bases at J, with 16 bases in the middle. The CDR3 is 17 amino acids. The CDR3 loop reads CASSRDSFLATNEKLFF. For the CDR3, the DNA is TGTGCCAGCAGCCGTGACAGCTTTCTGGCAACTAATGAAAAACTGTTTTTT. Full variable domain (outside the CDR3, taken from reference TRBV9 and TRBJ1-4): DSGVTQTPKHLITATGQRVTLRCSPRSGDLSVYWYQQSLDQGLQFLIQYYNGEERAKGNILERFSAQQFPDLHSELNLSSLELGDSALYFCASSRDSFLATNEKLFFGSGTQLSVL.

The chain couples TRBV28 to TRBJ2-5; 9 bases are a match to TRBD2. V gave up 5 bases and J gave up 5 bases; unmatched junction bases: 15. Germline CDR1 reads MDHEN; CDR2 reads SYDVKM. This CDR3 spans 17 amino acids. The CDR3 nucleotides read TGTGCCAGCAGTGCTGACAGGGTGGGACTAGCCTGGGAGACCCAGTACTTC. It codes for CASSADRVGLAWETQYF.

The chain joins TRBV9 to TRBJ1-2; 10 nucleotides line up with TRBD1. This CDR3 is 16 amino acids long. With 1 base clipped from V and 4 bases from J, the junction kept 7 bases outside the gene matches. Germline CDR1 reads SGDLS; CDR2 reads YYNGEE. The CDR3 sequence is CASSVTRTGGGYGYTF. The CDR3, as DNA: TGTGCCAGCAGCGTAACGCGGACAGGGGGTGGCTATGGCTACACCTTC.

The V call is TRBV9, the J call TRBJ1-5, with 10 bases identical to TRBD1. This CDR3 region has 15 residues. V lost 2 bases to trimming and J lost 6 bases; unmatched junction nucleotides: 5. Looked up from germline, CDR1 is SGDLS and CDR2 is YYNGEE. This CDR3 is CASSVDWDRGQPQHF. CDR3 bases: TGTGCCAGCAGCGTTGATTGGGACAGGGGTCAGCCCCAGCATTTT.

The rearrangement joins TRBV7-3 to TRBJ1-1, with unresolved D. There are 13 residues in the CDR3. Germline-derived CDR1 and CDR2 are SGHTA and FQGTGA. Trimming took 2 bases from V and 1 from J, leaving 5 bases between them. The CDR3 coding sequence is TGTGCCAGCAGCTTAGCAGCGAACACTGAAGCTTTCTTT. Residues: CASSLAANTEAFF.

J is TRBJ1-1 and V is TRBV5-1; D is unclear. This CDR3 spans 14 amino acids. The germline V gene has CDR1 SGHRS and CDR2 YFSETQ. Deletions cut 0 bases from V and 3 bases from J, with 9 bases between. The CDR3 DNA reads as TGCGCCAGCAGCTTGGACTGGGCTTACACTGAAGCTTTCTTT. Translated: CASSLDWAYTEAFF.

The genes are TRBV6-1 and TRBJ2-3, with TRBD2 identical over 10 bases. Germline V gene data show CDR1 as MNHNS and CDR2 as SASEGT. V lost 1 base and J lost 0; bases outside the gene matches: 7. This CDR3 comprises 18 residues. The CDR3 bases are TGTGCCAGCAGTGAAGGTTGGCTAGCGGGGGCCAGCACAGATACGCAGTATTTT. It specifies CASSEGWLAGASTDTQYF.

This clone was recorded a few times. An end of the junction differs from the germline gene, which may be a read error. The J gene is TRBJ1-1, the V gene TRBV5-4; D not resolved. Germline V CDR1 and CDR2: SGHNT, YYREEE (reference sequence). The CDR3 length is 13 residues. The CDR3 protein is CASSLGSYTEAFF. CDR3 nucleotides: TGTGCCAGCAGTTTGGGGAGTTACACTGAAGCTTTCTTT.

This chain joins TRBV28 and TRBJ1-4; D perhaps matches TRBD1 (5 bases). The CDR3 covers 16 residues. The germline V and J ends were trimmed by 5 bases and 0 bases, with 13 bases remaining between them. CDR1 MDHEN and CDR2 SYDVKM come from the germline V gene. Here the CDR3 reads CASSQRRQSTNEKLFF. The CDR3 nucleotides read TGTGCCAGCAGTCAGAGGAGACAGTCAACTAATGAAAAACTGTTTTTT.

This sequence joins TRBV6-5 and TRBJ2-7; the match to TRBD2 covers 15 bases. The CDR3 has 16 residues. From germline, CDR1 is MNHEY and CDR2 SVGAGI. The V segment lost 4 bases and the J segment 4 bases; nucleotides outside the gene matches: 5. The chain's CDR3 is CASSFRTSGGAYEQYF. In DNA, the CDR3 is TGTGCCAGCAGTTTCCGGACTAGCGGGGGGGCTTACGAGCAGTACTTC.

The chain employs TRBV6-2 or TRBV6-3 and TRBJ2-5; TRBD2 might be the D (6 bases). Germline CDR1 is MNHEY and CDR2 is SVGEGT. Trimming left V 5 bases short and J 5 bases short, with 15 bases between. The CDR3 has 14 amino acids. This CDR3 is CASSPGLLFETQYF. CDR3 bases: TGTGCCAGCAGTCCGGGACTCCTTTTTGAGACCCAGTACTTC.

The chain's CDR3 is CASSPLDRPANYGYTF. Written as DNA, the CDR3 is TGTGCCAGCAGCCCGTTGGACAGGCCCGCTAACTATGGCTACACCTTC. V usage is TRBV14 and J usage is TRBJ1-2; 7 nucleotides align to TRBD1. Trimming cost V 4 bases and J 0 bases; bases outside gene matches: 8. The CDR3 runs to 16 residues. Germline-derived CDR1 and CDR2 are SGHDN and FVKESK.